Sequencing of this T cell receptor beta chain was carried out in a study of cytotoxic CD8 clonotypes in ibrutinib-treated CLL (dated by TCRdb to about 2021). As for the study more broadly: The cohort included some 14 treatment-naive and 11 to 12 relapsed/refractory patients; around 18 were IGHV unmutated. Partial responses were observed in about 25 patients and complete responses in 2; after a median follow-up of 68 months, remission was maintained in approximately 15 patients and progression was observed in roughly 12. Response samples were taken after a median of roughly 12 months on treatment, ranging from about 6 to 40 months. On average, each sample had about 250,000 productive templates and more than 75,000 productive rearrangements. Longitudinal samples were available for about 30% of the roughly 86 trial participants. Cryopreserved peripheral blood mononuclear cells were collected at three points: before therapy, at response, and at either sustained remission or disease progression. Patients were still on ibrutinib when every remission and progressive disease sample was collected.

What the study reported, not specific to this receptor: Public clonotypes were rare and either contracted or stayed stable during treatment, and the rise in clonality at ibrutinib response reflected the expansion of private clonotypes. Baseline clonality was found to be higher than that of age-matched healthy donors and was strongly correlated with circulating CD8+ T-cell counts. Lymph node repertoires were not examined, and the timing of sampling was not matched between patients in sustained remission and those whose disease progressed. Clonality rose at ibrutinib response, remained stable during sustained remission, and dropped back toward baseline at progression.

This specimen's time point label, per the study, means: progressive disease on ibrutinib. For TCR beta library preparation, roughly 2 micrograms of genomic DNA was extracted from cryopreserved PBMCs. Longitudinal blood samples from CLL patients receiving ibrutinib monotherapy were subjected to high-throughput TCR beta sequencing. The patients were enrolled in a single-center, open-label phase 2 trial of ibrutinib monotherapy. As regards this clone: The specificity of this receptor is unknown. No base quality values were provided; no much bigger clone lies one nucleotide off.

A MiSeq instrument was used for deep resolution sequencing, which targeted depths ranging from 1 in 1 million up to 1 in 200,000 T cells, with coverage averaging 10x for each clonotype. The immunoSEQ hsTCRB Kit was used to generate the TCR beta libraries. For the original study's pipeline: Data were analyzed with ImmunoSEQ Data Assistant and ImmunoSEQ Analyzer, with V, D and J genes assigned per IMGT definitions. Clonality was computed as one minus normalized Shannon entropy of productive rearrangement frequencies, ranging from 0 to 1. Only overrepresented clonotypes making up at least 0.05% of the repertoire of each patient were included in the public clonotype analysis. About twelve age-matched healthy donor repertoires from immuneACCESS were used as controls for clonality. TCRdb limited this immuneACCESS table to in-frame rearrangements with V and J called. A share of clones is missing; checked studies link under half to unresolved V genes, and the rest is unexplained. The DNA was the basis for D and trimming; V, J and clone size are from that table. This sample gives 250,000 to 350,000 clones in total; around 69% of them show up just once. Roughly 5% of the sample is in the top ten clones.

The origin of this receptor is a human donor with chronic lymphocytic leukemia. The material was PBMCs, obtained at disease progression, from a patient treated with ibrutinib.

CDR3 protein: CASSQDPQADTEAFF. Read as DNA, the sequence is TGTGCCAGCAGCCAAGATCCTCAAGCAGACACTGAAGCTTTCTTT. The sequence is built from TRBV4-2 and TRBJ1-1; the D gene lacks a confident call. V is clipped by 0 bases and J by 3 bases, and the sequence between their germline boundaries is 11 bases long. The CDR3 has 15 amino acids, counting the end cysteine and phenylalanine. CDR3 DNA only is kept here, 45 bases in frame from base 1. CDR1 LGHNA and CDR2 YNFKEQ were looked up in the germline V gene.